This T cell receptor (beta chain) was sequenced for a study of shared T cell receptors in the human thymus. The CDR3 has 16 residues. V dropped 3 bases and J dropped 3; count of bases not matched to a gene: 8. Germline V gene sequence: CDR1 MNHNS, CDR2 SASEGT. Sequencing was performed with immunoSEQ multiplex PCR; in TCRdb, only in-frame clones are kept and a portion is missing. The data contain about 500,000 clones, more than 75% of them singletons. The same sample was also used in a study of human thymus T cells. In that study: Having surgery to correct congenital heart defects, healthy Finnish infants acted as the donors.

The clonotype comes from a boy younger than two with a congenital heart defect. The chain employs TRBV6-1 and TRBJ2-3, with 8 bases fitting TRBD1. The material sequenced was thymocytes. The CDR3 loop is CASSDPDRVGTDTQYF. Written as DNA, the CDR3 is TGTGCCAGCAGTGATCCGGACAGGGTAGGGACAGATACGCAGTATTTT.